Shown below are 8 T cell receptor beta chains from a single sample sequenced in a study of shared T cell receptors in the human thymus. TCRdb keeps only in-frame clones here, not all; method: immunoSEQ multiplex PCR. This sample carries hundreds of thousands of clones, roughly 94% of them seen once, and the ten largest clones take around 0.019%. The sample was thymocytes. All receptors come from a human donor.

This clone occurred once. The chain is built from TRBV28 and TRBJ1-2, with D perhaps matching TRBD1 (5 bases). Germline V lookup: CDR1 MDHEN, CDR2 SYDVKM. There are 16 residues in the CDR3. V lost 3 bases and J lost 8, with 22 bases in between. CDR3 nucleotides: TGTGCCAGCAGTTTGAGTACCGCCCGGGACGAATTCGGCTACACCTTC. Encoded protein: CASSLSTARDEFGYTF.

DNA for the CDR3: TGCGCCAGCAGTCAATCGGGGCCGGGGGCGAGTGAAGCTTTCTTT. It yields the protein CASSQSGPGASEAFF. The chain links TRBV23-1 to TRBJ1-1; a weak D match, TRBD1 (6 bases). TRBV23-1 counts as an open reading frame of uncertain function. The CDR3 extends over 15 amino acids. V was shortened by 0 bases and J by 7 bases, with 15 bases between the two germline ends.

V is TRBV7-2 and J is TRBJ2-7; the D gene is possibly TRBD2 (6 bases). The germline gives CDR1 SGHTA, CDR2 FQGNSA. The V and J ends lost 6 bases and 0 bases respectively, with 18 bases between them. The CDR3 length is 16 residues. The CDR3 DNA reads as TGTGCCAGCAGGGAAATCCGGGACTCTATCTCCTACGAGCAGTACTTC. This encodes CASREIRDSISYEQYF.

CDR3 sequence: CASSPRGEDGYTF. CDR3 sequence (DNA): TGCGCCAGCAGCCCTCGTGGAGAGGATGGCTACACCTTC. The chain is built from TRBV5-1 and TRBJ1-2, with D unresolved. The CDR3 loop spans 13 amino acids. The V gene's germline CDR1 is SGHRS and CDR2 YFSETQ. V lost 4 bases and J 6 bases, leaving 13 bases between the germline ends.

The rearrangement links TRBV11-3 to TRBJ2-1, with TRBD1 as a possible D gene (6 bases). In germline, CDR1 is SGHNT, CDR2 YENEEA. Trimming took off 6 bases at V and 5 bases at J, with 17 bases between the two ends. The CDR3 runs to 15 residues. The CDR3 bases are TGTGCCAGCAGTCTAGCTCAGGGGCTAGACAATGAGCAGTTCTTC. Its protein is CASSLAQGLDNEQFF. Combining the CDR3 with reference TRBV11-3 and TRBJ2-1 gives the whole variable domain EAGVVQSPRYKIIEKKQPVAFWCNPISGHNTLYWYLQNLGQGPELLIRYENEEAVDDSQLPKDRFSAERLKGVDSTLKIQPAELGDSAVYLCASSLAQGLDNEQFFGPGTRLTVL.

The chain is built from TRBV27 and TRBJ2-7, with 8 bases lining up with TRBD1. Germline loops: CDR1 MNHEY, CDR2 SMNVEV (reference sequence). Trimming removed 7 bases from V and 3 bases from J; junction bases left unmatched: 11. The CDR3 extends over 15 amino acids. CDR3 protein: CASTVGTGFFYEQYF. The DNA of the CDR3 is TGTGCCAGCACCGTGGGGACAGGATTTTTCTACGAGCAGTACTTC.

The J gene is TRBJ1-5, the V gene TRBV18; no definite D call. CDR1 and CDR2 from the germline V gene are KGHSH and LQKENI. The CDR3 spans 16 residues. Trimming pared 3 bases from V and 0 bases from J, leaving 12 bases between. CDR3 region: CASSPHSPYSNQPQHF. CDR3 bases: TGTGCCAGCTCACCGCACAGTCCCTATAGCAATCAGCCCCAGCATTTT.

V is TRBV28 and J is TRBJ1-2, with D unclear. Trimming took 8 bases from V and 6 from J, leaving 16 bases between them. From germline, CDR1 is MDHEN and CDR2 SYDVKM. The CDR3 loop spans 13 amino acids. CDR3 bases: TGTGCCAGCTGTCGCGAAGGAAGGGATGGCTACACCTTC. This encodes CASCREGRDGYTF.